This T cell receptor beta chain was recovered during a study of T cells after yellow fever vaccination. Findings of the study overall: Secondary responses were weaker yet peaked faster, day 5 versus 15.

TCR cDNA, made by 5'RACE template switching, carried an added universal primer site and UMIs. TCRdb itself ran the 5' RACE reads through MiXCR, one entry per CDR3 protein. Found here are about 220,000 distinct CDR3 sequences, 3% to 3.5% of them singletons; the top ten hold around 3%. Regarding this clonotype: Its specificity is not known.

The CDR3 has 13 amino acids. Germline CDR1 is DFQATT and CDR2 is SNEGSKA (reference sequence). The ends were cut back, 3 bases at V and 8 bases at J, with 16 bases in the middle. The clonotype comes from a man between 18 and 35 years old who received the YFV17D yellow fever vaccine. The sample was CD4+ T cells sorted from PBMCs, taken 10 days after the yellow fever booster vaccination. The chain is built from TRBV20-1 and TRBJ1-2, with D perhaps TRBD1 (6 bases). The CDR3 protein is CSASSQGRWGYTF. CDR3 nucleotides: TGCAGTGCTAGCTCCCAGGGGAGGTGGGGCTACACCTTC.